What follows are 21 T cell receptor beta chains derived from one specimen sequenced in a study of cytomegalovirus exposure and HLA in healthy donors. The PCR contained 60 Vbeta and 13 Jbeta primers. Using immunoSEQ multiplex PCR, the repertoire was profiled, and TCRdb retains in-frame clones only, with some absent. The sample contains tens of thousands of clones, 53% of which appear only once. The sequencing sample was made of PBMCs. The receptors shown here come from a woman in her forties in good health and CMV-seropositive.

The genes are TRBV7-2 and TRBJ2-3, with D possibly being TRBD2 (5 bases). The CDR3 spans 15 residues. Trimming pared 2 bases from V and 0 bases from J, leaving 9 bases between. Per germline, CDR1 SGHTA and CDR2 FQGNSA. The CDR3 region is CASSLFRGSTDTQYF. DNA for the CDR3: TGTGCCAGCAGCTTATTCCGGGGTAGCACAGATACGCAGTATTTT. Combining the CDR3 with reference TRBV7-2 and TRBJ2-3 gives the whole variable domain GAGVSQSPSNKVTEKGKDVELRCDPISGHTALYWYRQSLGQGLEFLIYFQGNSAPDKSGLPSDRFSAERTGGSVSTLTIQRTQQEDSAVYLCASSLFRGSTDTQYFGPGTRLTVL.

This CDR3 reads CSVEQGEQYF. In nucleotides, the CDR3 is TGCAGCGTTGAACAGGGCGAGCAGTACTTC. The chain combines TRBV29-1 with TRBJ2-7, with D possibly matching TRBD1 (5 bases). V was cut by 2 bases and J by 6 bases, with 5 bases left in between. This CDR3 has 10 amino acids. The germline V gene has CDR1 SQVTM and CDR2 ANQGSEA.

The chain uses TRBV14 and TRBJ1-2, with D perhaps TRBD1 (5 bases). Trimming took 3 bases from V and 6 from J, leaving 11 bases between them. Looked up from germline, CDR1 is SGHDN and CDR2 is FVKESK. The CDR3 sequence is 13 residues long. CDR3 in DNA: TGTGCCAGCAGCCAGGGGGGATACGATGGCTACACCTTC. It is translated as CASSQGGYDGYTF.

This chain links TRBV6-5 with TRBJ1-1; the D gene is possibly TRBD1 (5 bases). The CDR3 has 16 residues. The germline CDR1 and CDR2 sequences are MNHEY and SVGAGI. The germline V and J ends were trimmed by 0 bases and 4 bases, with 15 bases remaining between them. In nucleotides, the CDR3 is TGTGCCAGCAGTTACTCGTCGGGGGAATGGGGCACTGAAGCTTTCTTT. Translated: CASSYSSGEWGTEAFF.

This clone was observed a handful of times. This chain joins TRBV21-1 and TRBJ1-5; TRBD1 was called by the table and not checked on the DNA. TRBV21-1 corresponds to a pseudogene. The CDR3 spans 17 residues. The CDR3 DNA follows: TGTGCCAGCAGCAAAGAAGGCAGGCAGTTTACCAATCAGCCCCAGCATTTT. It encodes CASSKEGRQFTNQPQHF.

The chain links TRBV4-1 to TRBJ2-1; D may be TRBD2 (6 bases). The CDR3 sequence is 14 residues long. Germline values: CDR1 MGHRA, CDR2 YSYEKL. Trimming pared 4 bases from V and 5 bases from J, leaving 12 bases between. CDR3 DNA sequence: TGCGCCAGCAGCCCCGGAGGGTGGGACAATGAGCAGTTCTTC. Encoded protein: CASSPGGWDNEQFF.

The CDR3, as DNA: TGTGCCAGCAGCTTAACCCAGGGGAGCTCCTACGAGCAGTACTTC. Translated: CASSLTQGSSYEQYF. The V gene is TRBV11-2, the J gene TRBJ2-7; D is possibly TRBD1 (6 bases). Trimming stripped 2 bases from V and 0 bases from J, with 11 bases between. Germline lookup yields CDR1 SGHAT and CDR2 FQNNGV. CDR3 size: 15 residues.

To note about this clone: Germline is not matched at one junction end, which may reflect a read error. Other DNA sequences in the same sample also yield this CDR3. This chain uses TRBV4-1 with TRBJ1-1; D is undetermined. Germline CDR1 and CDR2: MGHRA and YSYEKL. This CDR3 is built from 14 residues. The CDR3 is CASSQDRRDTEAFF. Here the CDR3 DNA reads TGTGCCAGCAGCCAAGATAGGAGGGACACTGAAGCTTTCTTT.

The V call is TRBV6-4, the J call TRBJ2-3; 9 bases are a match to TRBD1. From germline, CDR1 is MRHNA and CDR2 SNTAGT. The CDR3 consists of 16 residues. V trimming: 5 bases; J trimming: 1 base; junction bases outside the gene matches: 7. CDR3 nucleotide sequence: TGTGCCAGCAGTTCGACAGGGGGAGGAGGCACAGATACGCAGTATTTT. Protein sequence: CASSSTGGGGTDTQYF.

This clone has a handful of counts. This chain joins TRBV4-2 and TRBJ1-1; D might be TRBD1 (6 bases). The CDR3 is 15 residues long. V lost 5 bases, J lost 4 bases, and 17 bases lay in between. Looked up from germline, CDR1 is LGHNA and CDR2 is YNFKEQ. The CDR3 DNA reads TGTGCCAGCAGCTTTGATTGGGGAGGGGGCACTGAAGCTTTCTTT. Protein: CASSFDWGGGTEAFF.

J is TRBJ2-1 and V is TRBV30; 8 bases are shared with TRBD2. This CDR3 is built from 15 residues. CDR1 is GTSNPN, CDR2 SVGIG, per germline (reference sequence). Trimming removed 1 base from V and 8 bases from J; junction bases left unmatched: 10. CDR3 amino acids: CAWSEYGGARDEQFF. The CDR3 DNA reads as TGTGCCTGGAGTGAATACGGGGGGGCCAGAGATGAGCAGTTCTTC.

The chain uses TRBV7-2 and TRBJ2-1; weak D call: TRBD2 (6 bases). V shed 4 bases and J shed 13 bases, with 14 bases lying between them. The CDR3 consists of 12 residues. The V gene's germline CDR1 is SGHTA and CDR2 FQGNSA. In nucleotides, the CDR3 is TGTGCCAGCAGCTCGCCCGAGACTAGACAGTTCTTC. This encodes CASSSPETRQFF.

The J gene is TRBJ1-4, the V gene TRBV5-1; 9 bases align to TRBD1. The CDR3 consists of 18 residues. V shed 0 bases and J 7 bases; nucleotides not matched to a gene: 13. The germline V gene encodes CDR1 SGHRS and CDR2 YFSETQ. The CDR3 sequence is CASSLALPGQGLGEKLFF. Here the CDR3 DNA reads TGCGCCAGCAGCTTGGCACTACCGGGACAGGGTTTGGGTGAAAAACTGTTTTTT.

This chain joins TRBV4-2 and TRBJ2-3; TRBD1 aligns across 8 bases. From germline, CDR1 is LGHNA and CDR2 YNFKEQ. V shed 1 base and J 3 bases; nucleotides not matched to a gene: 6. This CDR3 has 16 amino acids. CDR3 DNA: TGTGCCAGCAGCCAAGCCGACAGGGGTTTGACAGATACGCAGTATTTT. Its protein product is CASSQADRGLTDTQYF.

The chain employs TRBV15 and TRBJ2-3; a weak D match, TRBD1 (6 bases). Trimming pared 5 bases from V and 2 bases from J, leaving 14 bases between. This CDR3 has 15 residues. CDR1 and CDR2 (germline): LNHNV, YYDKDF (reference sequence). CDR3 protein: CATSPKGVLTDTQYF. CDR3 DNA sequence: TGTGCCACCAGCCCTAAGGGGGTACTCACAGATACGCAGTATTTT.

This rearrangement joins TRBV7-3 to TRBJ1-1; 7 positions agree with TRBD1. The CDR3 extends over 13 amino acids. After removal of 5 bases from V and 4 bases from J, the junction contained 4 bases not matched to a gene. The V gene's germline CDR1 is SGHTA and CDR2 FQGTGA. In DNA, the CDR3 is TGTGCCAGCAGCAATACAGGGGCCACTGAAGCTTTCTTT. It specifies CASSNTGATEAFF.

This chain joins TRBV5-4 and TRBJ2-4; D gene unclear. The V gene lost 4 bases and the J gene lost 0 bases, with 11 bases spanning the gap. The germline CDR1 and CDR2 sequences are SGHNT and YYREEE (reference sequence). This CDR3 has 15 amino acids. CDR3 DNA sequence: TGTGCCAGCAGCGTACAGCAATTAGCCAAAAACATTCAGTACTTC. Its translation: CASSVQQLAKNIQYF.

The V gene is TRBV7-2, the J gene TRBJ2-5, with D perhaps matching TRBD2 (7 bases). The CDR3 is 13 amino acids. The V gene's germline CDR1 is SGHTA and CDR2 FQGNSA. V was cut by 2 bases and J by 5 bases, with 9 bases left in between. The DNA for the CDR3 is TGTGCCAGCAGCTTAAGGGGGGGGGAGACCCAGTACTTC. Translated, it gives CASSLRGGETQYF. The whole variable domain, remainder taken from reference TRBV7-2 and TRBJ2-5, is GAGVSQSPSNKVTEKGKDVELRCDPISGHTALYWYRQSLGQGLEFLIYFQGNSAPDKSGLPSDRFSAERTGGSVSTLTIQRTQQEDSAVYLCASSLRGGETQYFGPGTRLLVL.

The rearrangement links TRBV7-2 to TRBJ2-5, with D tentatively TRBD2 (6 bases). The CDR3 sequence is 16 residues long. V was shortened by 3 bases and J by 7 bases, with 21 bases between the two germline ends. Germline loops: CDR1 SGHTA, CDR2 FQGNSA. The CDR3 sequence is CASSFQEGRVSGTQYF. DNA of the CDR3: TGTGCCAGCAGCTTTCAGGAGGGAAGGGTTTCGGGGACCCAGTACTTC.

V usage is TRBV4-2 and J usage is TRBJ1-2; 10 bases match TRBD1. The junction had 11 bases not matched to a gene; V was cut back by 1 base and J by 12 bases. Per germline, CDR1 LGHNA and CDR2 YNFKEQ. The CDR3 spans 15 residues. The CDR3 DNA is TGTGCCAGCAGCCAAGTTTCTAGAGATGGGACAGGGGACACCTTC. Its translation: CASSQVSRDGTGDTF.

CDR3 DNA sequence: TGTGCCAGCAGTTTAACAGGGCGCCTTCGAGGCCCCCTCCACTTT. This sequence encodes CASSLTGRLRGPLHF. The chain uses TRBV28 and TRBJ1-6, with TRBD1 as a possible D gene (6 bases). Germline V lookup: CDR1 MDHEN, CDR2 SYDVKM. Trimming shortened V by 2 bases and J by 13 bases, and 18 bases separated the two germline ends. The CDR3 spans 15 residues.